Listed here are 29 T cell receptor beta chains from one sample, sequenced in a study of shared clonotypes between healthy human individuals. Data came from immunoSEQ multiplex PCR; TCRdb stores just in-frame clones and leaves some out. The sample includes 450,000 to 500,000 clones, over 70% of them seen just once. Material for sequencing was PBMCs. The receptor source for this set is a woman in her thirties or forties in good health. Some clones in this sample may be carry-over from other donors' samples.

With regard to this clone: A far larger clone is off by one base, so a read error is likely. Without the conserved terminal phenylalanine or tryptophan, this CDR3 likely stems from a read error. The chain has TRBV30 and TRBJ1-5; TRBD1 matches 8 bases. The CDR3 has 15 amino acids. J lost 6 bases, V lost 0 bases, and 7 bases had no gene match. Germline V gene sequence: CDR1 GTSNPN, CDR2 SVGIG (reference sequence). The DNA of the CDR3 is TGTGCCTGGAGTGTCGGGGCAGGGGGCGGTCAGCCCCAGCATTCT. It specifies CAWSVGAGGGQPQHS.

In this sample, this clone turned up once. V gene TRBV5-4 combines with J gene TRBJ2-3; D uncertain. The CDR3 runs 12 residues. Germline lookup yields CDR1 SGHNT and CDR2 YYREEE (reference sequence). Trimming stripped 3 bases from V and 5 bases from J, with 7 bases between. The CDR3 bases are TGTGCCAGCAGCTCAAGCCGAGATACGCAGTATTTT. Protein sequence: CASSSSRDTQYF.

Comments on this clone: A clone one base away is much larger, so this may be a read error. This same CDR3 is encoded by further DNA sequences in the sample. V is TRBV5-6 and J is TRBJ2-3, with 7 bases matching TRBD1. Per germline, CDR1 SGHDT and CDR2 YYEEEE. The CDR3 consists of 16 residues. CDR3 nucleotides: TGTGCAAGCAGCTTGGGGACAGTGAGACTTAGCAATACGCAGTATTTT. Amino acid sequence: CASSLGTVRLSNTQYF.

V usage is TRBV28 and J usage is TRBJ2-5, with 8 bases matching TRBD2. From germline, CDR1 is MDHEN and CDR2 SYDVKM. V dropped 6 bases and J dropped 4; count of bases not matched to a gene: 7. The CDR3 runs to 14 residues. CDR3 bases: TGTGCCAGCAGCCCGGGGGGGGCTGGAGAGACCCAGTACTTC. Protein product: CASSPGGAGETQYF.

On this clone: This likely came from a read error, as a far larger clone is one base away. This rearrangement joins TRBV11-1 to TRBJ2-5; possible D gene TRBD1, 6 bases. From germline, CDR1 is SGHAT and CDR2 FQDESV (reference sequence). CDR3 length equals 16 residues. Trimming shortened V by 4 bases and J by 0 bases, and 15 bases separated the two germline ends. Here the CDR3 DNA reads TGTGCCAGCAGCTCCCTACAGGGAAGGTACCAAGAGACCCAGTACTTC. Its protein product is CASSSLQGRYQETQYF.

This clone appeared a single time. This likely traces to a read error, being one base from a far larger clone. In the same sample, other DNA sequences code for this CDR3. This sequence joins TRBV19 and TRBJ1-2, with 8 bases matching TRBD1. The germline V gene has CDR1 LNHDA and CDR2 SQIVND (reference sequence). Trimming removed 5 bases from V and 7 bases from J; junction bases left unmatched: 9. This CDR3 contains 14 residues. The DNA of the CDR3 is TGTGCCAGTAGTTGGGGTGGACAGGGACTTGGCTACACCTTC. It specifies CASSWGGQGLGYTF.

This clone is a singleton in its sample. The chain is built from TRBV15 and TRBJ2-5, with 11 bases aligning to TRBD2. This CDR3 has 17 amino acids. The V gene end was trimmed by 2 bases and the J gene end by 2 bases; junction bases not matched to a gene: 7. Per germline, CDR1 LNHNV and CDR2 YYDKDF (reference sequence). This CDR3 is CATSRPKRLAGQETQYF. The DNA of the CDR3 is TGTGCCACCAGCAGACCGAAACGACTAGCGGGACAAGAGACCCAGTACTTC.

With respect to this clone: A far larger clone differs by one base, so this is likely a read error. This same CDR3 is encoded by further DNA sequences in the sample. The chain uses TRBV7-9 and TRBJ1-4, with 9 bases identical to TRBD1. This CDR3 is 18 amino acids long. The germline V gene has CDR1 SEHNR and CDR2 FQNEAQ (reference sequence). V trimming: 6 bases; J trimming: 4 bases; junction bases outside the gene matches: 15. This CDR3 reads CASSIPGQGCPVNEKLFF. The CDR3 coding sequence is TGTGCCAGCAGTATCCCGGGACAGGGTTGCCCCGTTAATGAAAAACTGTTTTTT. Looking up the rest from reference TRBV7-9 and TRBJ1-4 gives the full variable domain: DTGVSQNPRHKITKRGQNVTFRCDPISEHNRLYWYRQTLGQGPEFLTYFQNEAQLEKSRLLSDRFSAERPKGSFSTLEIQRTEQGDSAMYLCASSIPGQGCPVNEKLFFGSGTQLSVL.

The chain recombines TRBV11-1 with TRBJ2-3; possibly TRBD2 for D (5 bases). CDR1 is SGHAT and CDR2 is FQDESV in the germline V gene (reference sequence). The CDR3 runs to 12 residues. V was clipped by 1 base and J by 10 bases, with 9 bases between them. The CDR3 spells CASSLEGRAQYF. The CDR3 region has the DNA TGTGCCAGCAGCTTAGAAGGGAGAGCGCAGTATTTT. Using reference TRBV11-1 and TRBJ2-3 for the parts outside the CDR3, the full variable domain is EAEVAQSPRYKITEKSQAVAFWCDPISGHATLYWYRQILGQGPELLVQFQDESVVDDSQLPKDRFSAERLKGVDSTLKIQPAELGDSAMYLCASSLEGRAQYFGPGTRLTVL.

Regarding this clone: This sequence may be a read error, since a much larger clone differs from it by one base. V and J are TRBV2 and TRBJ2-3; D gene unclear. This CDR3 spans 12 amino acids. From germline, CDR1 is SNHLY and CDR2 FYNNEI. V lost 5 bases to trimming and J lost 2 bases, with 5 bases between them. The CDR3, as DNA: TGTGCCAGCAGTTTAAACACAGATACGCAGTATTTT. This encodes CASSLNTDTQYF.

Note on this clone: A much bigger clone sits one base away, suggesting this may be a read error. V gene TRBV18 combines with J gene TRBJ2-7; no clear D gene. The germline gives CDR1 KGHSH, CDR2 LQKENI. Deletions cut 4 bases from V and 5 bases from J, with 12 bases between. The CDR3 is 13 residues long. The DNA for the CDR3 is TGTGCCAGCTCACTCGAGAGGTTCCACGAGCAGTACTTC. The encoded protein is CASSLERFHEQYF.

The genes are TRBV18 and TRBJ1-3; D gene unclear. The CDR3 consists of 14 residues. CDR1 and CDR2 from the germline V gene are KGHSH and LQKENI. Trimming removed 2 bases from V and 0 bases from J, with 5 bases in between. The CDR3 nucleotides are TGTGCCAGCTCACCAAGCAGCTCTGGAAACACCATATATTTT. Protein product: CASSPSSSGNTIYF.

The CDR3 reads CASNPSRDRLSNQPQHF. CDR3 coding DNA: TGTGCCAGTAACCCCAGCCGGGACAGATTATCGAATCAGCCCCAGCATTTT. This sequence joins TRBV19 and TRBJ1-5; 7 bases fit TRBD1. The V segment lost 7 bases and the J segment 4 bases; nucleotides outside the gene matches: 16. The CDR3 loop spans 17 amino acids. Germline lookup yields CDR1 LNHDA and CDR2 SQIVND (reference sequence).

This chain connects TRBV9 to TRBJ2-7; tentatively, D is TRBD1 (5 bases). V was trimmed by 0 bases and J by 6 bases, leaving 10 bases between them. There are 13 residues in the CDR3. Germline CDR1 reads SGDLS; CDR2 reads YYNGEE. DNA of the CDR3: TGTGCCAGCAGCGTAGAGAGAAGGGGCGAGCAGTACTTC. Translating it yields CASSVERRGEQYF.

Note on this clone: This sequence is one base from a far larger clone and is likely a read error. This chain connects TRBV5-6 to TRBJ2-5, with D hard to call. The CDR3 runs to 13 residues. From germline, CDR1 is SGHDT and CDR2 YYEEEE. CDR3 nucleotides: TGTACCAGCAGCTTGTACAACCAAGAGACCCAGTACTTC. It encodes CTSSLYNQETQYF.

This chain links TRBV2 with TRBJ1-1, with D perhaps matching TRBD1 (5 bases). The CDR3 sequence is 12 residues long. Germline V gene lookup returns CDR1 SNHLY and CDR2 FYNNEI. Trimming shortened V by 1 base and J by 7 bases, and 7 bases separated the two germline ends. The CDR3 reads CASSEGGGEAFF. The CDR3 bases are TGTGCCAGCAGTGAAGGCGGGGGTGAAGCTTTCTTT.

The rearrangement uses TRBV11-1 and TRBJ2-2; D gene unclear. Trimming stripped 6 bases from V and 2 bases from J, with 7 bases between. Per the germline V gene, CDR1 is SGHAT and CDR2 is FQDESV (reference sequence). The CDR3 loop spans 13 amino acids. The CDR3 spells CASSPRNTGELFF. CDR3 bases: TGTGCCAGCAGTCCAAGAAACACCGGGGAGCTGTTTTTT.

On this clone: This likely stems from a read error, as it lies one base from a far larger clone. This CDR3 is also generated by other DNA sequences in the sample. J is TRBJ1-2 and V is TRBV11-1; a weak D match, TRBD1 (5 bases). Germline-derived CDR1 and CDR2 are SGHAT and FQDESV (reference sequence). The CDR3 has 14 residues. The CDR3 loop reads CASSFTGANYGYTF. For the CDR3, the DNA is TGTGCCAGCAGCTTTACAGGAGCTAACTACGGCTACACCTTC. Full variable domain (outside the CDR3, taken from reference TRBV11-1 and TRBJ1-2): EAEVAQSPRYKITEKSQAVAFWCDPISGHATLYWYRQILGQGPELLVQFQDESVVDDSQLPKDRFSAERLKGVDSTLKIQPAELGDSAMYLCASSFTGANYGYTFGSGTRLTVV.

This clone appeared a single time. This chain joins TRBV7-2 and TRBJ2-3; 9 bases align to TRBD1. The V segment lost 1 base and the J segment 1 base; nucleotides outside the gene matches: 9. CDR1 and CDR2 from the germline V gene are SGHTA and FQGNSA. The CDR3 spans 18 residues. CDR3: CASSLVPPGQGGTDTQYF. The CDR3 nucleotides are TGTGCCAGCAGCTTAGTACCGCCGGGACAGGGCGGCACAGATACGCAGTATTTT.

This clone was counted once. This CDR3 is CASSQQLNQPQHF. CDR3 sequence (DNA): TGTGCCAGCAGCCAACAGTTAAATCAGCCCCAGCATTTT. This chain uses TRBV7-8 with TRBJ1-5, with D hard to call. Trimming took 5 bases from V and 4 from J, leaving 9 bases between them. CDR3 size: 13 residues. Germline V gives CDR1 SGHVS, CDR2 FQNEAQ.

The genes are TRBV30 and TRBJ2-1; D may be TRBD2 (6 bases). Trimming shortened V by 0 bases and J by 6 bases, and 15 bases separated the two germline ends. CDR3 length: 15 amino acids. Germline values: CDR1 GTSNPN, CDR2 SVGIG (reference sequence). CDR3 loop: CAWSVRGLGINEQFF. The CDR3 DNA is TGTGCCTGGAGTGTAAGGGGACTGGGGATCAATGAGCAGTTCTTC.

V and J are TRBV4-3 and TRBJ2-7; 9 bases fit TRBD1. Germline lookup yields CDR1 LGHNA and CDR2 YSLEER. The V and J ends lost 4 bases and 5 bases, in that order; junction bases with no gene match: 12. CDR3 length equals 16 residues. CDR3 sequence reads: CASSPTPGTGFNEQYF. In DNA, the CDR3 is TGCGCCAGCAGCCCTACCCCCGGGACAGGGTTTAACGAGCAGTACTTC.

V usage is TRBV18 and J usage is TRBJ2-2; D unresolved. Germline V gene data show CDR1 as KGHSH and CDR2 as LQKENI. This CDR3 contains 14 residues. V dropped 3 bases and J dropped 4 bases, with 9 bases sitting between them. The CDR3 loop reads CASSPAGSTGELFF. The CDR3 bases are TGTGCCAGCTCACCGGCAGGCAGCACCGGGGAGCTGTTTTTT.

The J gene is TRBJ2-7, the V gene TRBV5-1; 14 bases fit TRBD2. Germline V lookup: CDR1 SGHRS, CDR2 YFSETQ. The CDR3 covers 16 residues. The V and J ends lost 4 bases and 5 bases, in that order; junction bases with no gene match: 8. The CDR3 nucleotides read TGCGCCAGCAGCCTCCGGACTAGCGGGAGGACCCACGAGCAGTACTTC. It is translated as CASSLRTSGRTHEQYF. The full variable domain, completed using reference TRBV5-1 and TRBJ2-7, is KAGVTQTPRYLIKTRGQQVTLSCSPISGHRSVSWYQQTPGQGLQFLFEYFSETQRNKGNFPGRFSGRQFSNSRSEMNVSTLELGDSALYLCASSLRTSGRTHEQYFGPGTRLTVT.

J is TRBJ2-3 and V is TRBV28; no clear D. V was trimmed by 4 bases and J by 0 bases, leaving 11 bases between them. The CDR3 covers 15 residues. The germline V gene has CDR1 MDHEN and CDR2 SYDVKM. CDR3 amino acids: CASSSAGDSTDTQYF. DNA of the CDR3: TGTGCCAGCAGTTCCGCCGGAGATAGCACAGATACGCAGTATTTT.

CDR3 nucleotides: TGCGCCAGCAGCTGGGACAGGGCCAATGAGCAGTTCTTC. Amino acids: CASSWDRANEQFF. This chain joins TRBV5-1 and TRBJ2-1, with 9 bases identical to TRBD1. The CDR3 contains 13 residues. The germline CDR1 and CDR2 sequences are SGHRS and YFSETQ. V gave up 3 bases and J gave up 6 bases; unmatched junction bases: 1. Full variable domain (rest looked up from reference TRBV5-1 and TRBJ2-1): KAGVTQTPRYLIKTRGQQVTLSCSPISGHRSVSWYQQTPGQGLQFLFEYFSETQRNKGNFPGRFSGRQFSNSRSEMNVSTLELGDSALYLCASSWDRANEQFFGPGTRLTVL.

The chain couples TRBV30 to TRBJ1-4; tentative D call: TRBD1 (6 bases). Germline loops: CDR1 GTSNPN, CDR2 SVGIG (reference sequence). Trimming took 1 base from V and 8 from J, leaving 20 bases between them. The CDR3 spans 16 residues. The CDR3 nucleotides read TGTGCCTGGAGTGAAGGGGGAGCGGGGTGGGGAGAAAAACTGTTTTTT. It translates to CAWSEGGAGWGEKLFF.

The chain carries TRBV6-1 and TRBJ2-3; D ambiguous. This CDR3 is built from 15 residues. V lost 8 bases and J lost 2, with 17 bases in between. Germline values: CDR1 MNHNS, CDR2 SASEGT. CDR3 in amino acids: CASGKSLRATDTQYF. The CDR3, as DNA: TGTGCCAGCGGGAAATCCTTGAGAGCCACAGATACGCAGTATTTT.

As regards this clone: A far bigger clonotype differs at one base, so this is likely a read error. The chain links TRBV6-5 to TRBJ1-2; possibly TRBD1 for D (5 bases). The CDR3 length is 12 residues. CDR1 and CDR2 from the germline V gene are MNHEY and SVGAGI. CDR3 coding DNA: TGTGCCAGCAGTTACCCGGACCGGGGCTACATCTTC. Translated: CASSYPDRGYIF.